The 5 T cell receptor beta chains below come from one sample, sequenced in a study of shared clonotypes between healthy human individuals. Terminally differentiated effector memory CD45RA+ cells were left out of the naive CD8 fraction, which was CD45RO-negative and positively selected for CCR7. Using immunoSEQ multiplex PCR, the repertoire was profiled, and TCRdb retains in-frame clones only, with some absent. The table includes some 800,000 clones, roughly 92% detected once. Source material: naive CD8+ T cells sorted from blood. The receptors come from a man aged 30 to 39 in good health.

This clone occurred once. The rearrangement joins TRBV5-1 to TRBJ2-5, with D possibly being TRBD1 or TRBD2 (6 bases each). The V end was cut by 4 bases, the J end by 5 bases, with 15 bases between. The length of the CDR3 is 14 residues. Germline V CDR1 and CDR2: SGHRS, YFSETQ. The CDR3 sequence is CASSPSRGDETQYF. DNA for the CDR3: TGCGCCAGCAGCCCCTCGAGGGGGGACGAGACCCAGTACTTC.

V gene TRBV6-4 combines with J gene TRBJ2-7; the match to TRBD2 covers 11 bases. Germline V gives CDR1 MRHNA, CDR2 SNTAGT. Germline trimming cut 6 bases from V and 4 bases from J; bases unmatched to any gene: 5. CDR3 size: 14 residues. CDR3 sequence (DNA): TGTGCCAGCAGAAAAACTAGCGGGAGATACGAGCAGTACTTC. This codes for CASRKTSGRYEQYF.

The chain couples TRBV25-1 to TRBJ1-5, with a possible D match to TRBD1 (6 bases). Germline loops: CDR1 MGHDK, CDR2 SYGVNS. V lost 4 bases, J lost 3 bases, and 13 bases lay in between. This CDR3 has 15 residues. CDR3 residues: CASSAGRDNNQPQHF. DNA for the CDR3: TGTGCCAGCAGTGCCGGCAGGGACAACAATCAGCCCCAGCATTTT.

The chain couples TRBV6-6 to TRBJ2-7; tentatively, D is TRBD2 (6 bases). Germline V gene data show CDR1 as MNHNY and CDR2 as SVGAGI (reference sequence). Trimming shortened V by 7 bases and J by 0 bases, and 16 bases separated the two germline ends. The CDR3 consists of 15 residues. Here the CDR3 reads CASTDDRRDSYEQYF. The DNA of the CDR3 is TGTGCCAGCACCGACGATAGGAGGGACTCCTACGAGCAGTACTTC.

The genes are TRBV27 and TRBJ1-2; the D gene is possibly TRBD1 (6 bases). The CDR3 loop spans 14 amino acids. V was clipped by 6 bases and J by 6 bases, with 17 bases between them. Germline V gene sequence: CDR1 MNHEY, CDR2 SMNVEV (reference sequence). The CDR3 DNA is TGTGCCAGCAGCCTTGTTTGGGGGGCTGATGGCTACACCTTC. Translating gives CASSLVWGADGYTF.